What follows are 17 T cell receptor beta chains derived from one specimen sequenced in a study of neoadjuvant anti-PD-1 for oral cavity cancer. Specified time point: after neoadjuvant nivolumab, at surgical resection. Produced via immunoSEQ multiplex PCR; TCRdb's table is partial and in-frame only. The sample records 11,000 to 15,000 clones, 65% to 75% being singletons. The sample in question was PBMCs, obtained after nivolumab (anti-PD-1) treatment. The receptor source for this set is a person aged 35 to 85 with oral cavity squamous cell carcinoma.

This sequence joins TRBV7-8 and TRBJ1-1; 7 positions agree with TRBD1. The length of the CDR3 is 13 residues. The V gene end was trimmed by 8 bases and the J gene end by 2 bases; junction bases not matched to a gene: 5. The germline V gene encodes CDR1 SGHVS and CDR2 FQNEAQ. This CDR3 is CASLRGQNTEAFF. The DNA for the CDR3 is TGTGCCAGCCTGAGGGGGCAAAACACTGAAGCTTTCTTT.

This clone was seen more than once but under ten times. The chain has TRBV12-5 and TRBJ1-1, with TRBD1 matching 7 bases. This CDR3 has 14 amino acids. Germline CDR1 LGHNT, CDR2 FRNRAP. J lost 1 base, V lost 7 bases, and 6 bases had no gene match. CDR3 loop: CASASPGGNTEAFF. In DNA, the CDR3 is TGTGCTAGTGCCTCCCCAGGGGGGAACACTGAAGCTTTCTTT.

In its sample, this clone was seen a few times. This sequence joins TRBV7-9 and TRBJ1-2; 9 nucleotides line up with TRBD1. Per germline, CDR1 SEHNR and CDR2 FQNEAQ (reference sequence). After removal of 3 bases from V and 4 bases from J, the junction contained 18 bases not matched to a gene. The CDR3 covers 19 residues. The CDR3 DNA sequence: TGTGCCAGCAGCTTTGGGTTTACAGGGGGCGCGAGAGTCGGCTATGGCTACACCTTC. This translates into CASSFGFTGGARVGYGYTF.

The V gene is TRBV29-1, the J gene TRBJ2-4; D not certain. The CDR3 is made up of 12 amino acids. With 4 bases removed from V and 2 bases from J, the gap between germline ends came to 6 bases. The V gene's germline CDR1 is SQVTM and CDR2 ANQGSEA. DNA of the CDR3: TGCAGCGTTGTAGCCTCCAAAAACATTCAGTACTTC. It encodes CSVVASKNIQYF.

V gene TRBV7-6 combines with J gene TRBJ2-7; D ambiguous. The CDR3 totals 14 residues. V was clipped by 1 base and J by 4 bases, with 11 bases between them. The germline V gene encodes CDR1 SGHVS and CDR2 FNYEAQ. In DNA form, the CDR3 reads TGTGCCAGCAGCTTAGTGTTCGGTCAGTACGAGCAGTACTTC. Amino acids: CASSLVFGQYEQYF. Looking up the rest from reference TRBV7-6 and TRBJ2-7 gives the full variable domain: GAGVSQSPRYKVTKRGQDVALRCDPISGHVSLYWYRQALGQGPEFLTYFNYEAQQDKSGLPNDRFSAERPEGSISTLTIQRTEQRDSAMYRCASSLVFGQYEQYFGPGTRLTVT.

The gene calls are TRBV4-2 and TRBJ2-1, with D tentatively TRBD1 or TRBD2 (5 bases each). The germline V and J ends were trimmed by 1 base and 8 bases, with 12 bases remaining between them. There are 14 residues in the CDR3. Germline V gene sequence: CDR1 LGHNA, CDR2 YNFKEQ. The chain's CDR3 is CASSQVSRDDEQFF. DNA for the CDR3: TGTGCCAGCAGCCAAGTTTCCAGGGACGATGAGCAGTTCTTC.

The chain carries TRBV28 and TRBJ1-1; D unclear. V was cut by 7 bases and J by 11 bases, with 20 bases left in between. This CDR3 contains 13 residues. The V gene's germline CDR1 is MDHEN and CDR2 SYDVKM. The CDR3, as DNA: TGTGCCAGCATGACGCAGCCCAACCTGAAGGCTTTCTTT. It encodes CASMTQPNLKAFF.

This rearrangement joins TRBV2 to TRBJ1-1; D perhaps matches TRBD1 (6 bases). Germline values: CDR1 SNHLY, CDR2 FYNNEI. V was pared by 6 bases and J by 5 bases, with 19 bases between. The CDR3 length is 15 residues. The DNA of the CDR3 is TGTGCCAGCAGAATAAACAGGGTTCCTGGGACTGAAGCTTTCTTT. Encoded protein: CASRINRVPGTEAFF.

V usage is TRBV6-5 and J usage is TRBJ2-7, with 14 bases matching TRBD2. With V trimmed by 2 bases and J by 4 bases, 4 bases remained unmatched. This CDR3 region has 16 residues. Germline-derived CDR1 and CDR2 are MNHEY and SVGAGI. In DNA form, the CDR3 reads TGTGCCAGCAGTTACCCTAGACTAGCGGGAGGGTACGAGCAGTACTTC. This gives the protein CASSYPRLAGGYEQYF.

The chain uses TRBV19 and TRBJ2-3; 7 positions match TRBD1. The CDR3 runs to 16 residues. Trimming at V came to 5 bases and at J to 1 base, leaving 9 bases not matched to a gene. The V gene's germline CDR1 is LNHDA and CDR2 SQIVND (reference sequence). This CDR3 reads CASSVEQGRGTDTQYF. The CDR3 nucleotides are TGTGCCAGTAGTGTCGAACAGGGGCGGGGCACAGATACGCAGTATTTT.

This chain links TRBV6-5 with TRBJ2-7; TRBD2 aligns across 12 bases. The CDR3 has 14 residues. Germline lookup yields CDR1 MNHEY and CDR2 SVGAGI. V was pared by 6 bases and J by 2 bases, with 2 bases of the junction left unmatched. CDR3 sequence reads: CASRLAGGTYEQYF. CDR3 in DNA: TGTGCCAGCAGACTAGCGGGAGGAACCTACGAGCAGTACTTC.

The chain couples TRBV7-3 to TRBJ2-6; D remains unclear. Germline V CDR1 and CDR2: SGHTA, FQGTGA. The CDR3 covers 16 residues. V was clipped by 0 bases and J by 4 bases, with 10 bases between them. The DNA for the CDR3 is TGTGCCAGCAGCTTAACGGCAGGCACCGGGGCCAACGTCCTGACTTTC. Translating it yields CASSLTAGTGANVLTF. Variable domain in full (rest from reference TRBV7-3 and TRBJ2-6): GAGVSQTPSNKVTEKGKYVELRCDPISGHTALYWYRQSLGQGPEFLIYFQGTGAADDSGLPNDRFFAVRPEGSVSTLKIQRTERGDSAVYLCASSLTAGTGANVLTFGAGSRLTVL.

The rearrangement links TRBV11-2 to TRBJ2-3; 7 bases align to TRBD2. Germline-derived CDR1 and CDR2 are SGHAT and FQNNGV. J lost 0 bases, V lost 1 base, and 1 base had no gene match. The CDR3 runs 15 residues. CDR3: CASSLAGGSTDTQYF. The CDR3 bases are TGTGCCAGCAGCTTAGCGGGAGGCAGCACAGATACGCAGTATTTT.

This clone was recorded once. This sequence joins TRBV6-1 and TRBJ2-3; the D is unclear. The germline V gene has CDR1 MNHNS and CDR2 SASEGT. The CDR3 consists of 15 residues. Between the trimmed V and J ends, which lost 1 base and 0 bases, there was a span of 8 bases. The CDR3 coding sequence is TGTGCCAGCAGTGAAGTCGGTTCTAGCACAGATACGCAGTATTTT. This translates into CASSEVGSSTDTQYF.

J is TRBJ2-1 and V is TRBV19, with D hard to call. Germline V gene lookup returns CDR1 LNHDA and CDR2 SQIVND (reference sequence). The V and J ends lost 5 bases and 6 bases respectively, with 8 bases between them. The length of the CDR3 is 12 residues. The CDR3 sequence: CASSSHGNEQFF. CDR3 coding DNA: TGTGCCAGTAGTTCCCACGGCAATGAGCAGTTCTTC. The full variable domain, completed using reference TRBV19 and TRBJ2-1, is DGGITQSPKYLFRKEGQNVTLSCEQNLNHDAMYWYRQDPGQGLRLIYYSQIVNDFQKGDIAEGYSVSREKKESFPLTVTSAQKNPTAFYLCASSSHGNEQFFGPGTRLTVL.

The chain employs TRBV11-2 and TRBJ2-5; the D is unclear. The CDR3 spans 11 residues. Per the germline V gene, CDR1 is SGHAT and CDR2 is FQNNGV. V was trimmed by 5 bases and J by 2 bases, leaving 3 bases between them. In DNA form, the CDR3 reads TGTGCCAGCAGCGGGCAAGAGACCCAGTACTTC. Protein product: CASSGQETQYF. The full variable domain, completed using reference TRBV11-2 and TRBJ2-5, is EAGVAQSPRYKIIEKRQSVAFWCNPISGHATLYWYQQILGQGPKLLIQFQNNGVVDDSQLPKDRFSAERLKGVDSTLKIQPAKLEDSAVYLCASSGQETQYFGPGTRLLVL.

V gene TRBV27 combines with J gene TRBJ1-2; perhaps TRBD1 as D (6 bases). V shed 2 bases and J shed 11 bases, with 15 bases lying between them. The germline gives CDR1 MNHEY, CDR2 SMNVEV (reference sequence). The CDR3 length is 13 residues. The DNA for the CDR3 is TGTGCCAGCAGTTTACCAGGGGCAGAGTTTTACACCTTC. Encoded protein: CASSLPGAEFYTF.